This entry features one T cell receptor beta chain sequence. Its specificity is unknown. This specimen comes from a study of Tregs in tolerant kidney transplant recipients. The wider study: Recipient cells were told from donor cells by antibody staining.

Only in-frame clones appear in the TCRdb table, and some are missing; sequencing was by immunoSEQ multiplex PCR. The sample consists of around 30,000 clones, approximately 80% of them appearing once. CDR3 length: 18 residues. V was clipped by 3 bases and J by 3 bases; unmatched bases: 4. CDR1 and CDR2 from the germline V gene are MNHNS and SASEGT. Material: Tregs from blood cultured with allogeneic cells. V usage is TRBV6-1 and J usage is TRBJ2-6; TRBD2 matches 14 bases. The clonotype comes from a human donor in good health. CDR3 region: CASSETSGGANGANVLTF. CDR3 nucleotide sequence: TGTGCCAGCAGTGAGACTAGCGGGGGGGCAAATGGGGCCAACGTCCTGACTTTC.